The rows below give T cell receptor beta chains drawn from one sample of a study of blood T cell repertoires in COVID-19. Sequencing was performed with immunoSEQ multiplex PCR; in TCRdb, only in-frame clones are kept and a portion is missing. The sample carries hundreds of thousands of clones, about 70% recorded once. The sequencing sample was made of peripheral blood. These receptors were obtained from a woman of 80 years or more with acute or convalescent COVID-19. Both conserved end residues are part of each CDR3.

V gene	J gene	CDR3 protein
TRBV27	TRBJ2-7	CASSRGLAGGYEQYF
TRBV6-5	TRBJ1-2	CASSYHARADGYTF
TRBV6-1	TRBJ1-2	CASSEITGDANIANYGYTF
TRBV30	TRBJ1-3	CAWSVRVLSSGNTIYF
TRBV23-1	TRBJ2-3	CASKAGYTDTQYF
TRBV6-5	TRBJ2-7	CASSSGPAGVYEQYF
TRBV10-1	TRBJ1-5	CASAVSGNQPQHF
TRBV7-2	TRBJ2-7	CASSLRLGLAGEVEQYF
TRBV11-2	TRBJ2-5	CASSLWTSTPLQETQYF
TRBV7-2	TRBJ1-1	CASSLKYPRGSTEAFF
TRBV2	TRBJ2-5	CASKVVAGVEETQYF
TRBV6-2/TRBV6-3	TRBJ1-5	CASSLGQLNQPQHF
TRBV19	TRBJ1-2	CASSIPGFHGYTF
TRBV5-4	TRBJ2-5	CASSPDLTSGQETQYF
TRBV6-5	TRBJ2-5	CASGGTGLQETQYF
TRBV5-1	TRBJ1-2	CASSSWDRELANYGYTF
TRBV5-4	TRBJ2-5	CASSLGQTGRETQYF
TRBV6-5	TRBJ2-5	CASSKRYQETQYF
TRBV4-3	TRBJ2-1	CASSQAGQGARQFF
TRBV12-3/TRBV12-4	TRBJ1-4	CASSQGVSEKLFF